One sample yielded the 12 T cell receptor beta chains listed below, sequenced in a study of beta chain features in type 1 diabetes. TCRB transcripts that were expressed got sequenced, as all of the isolated RNA had been reverse transcribed. Here immunoSEQ multiplex PCR was the method, and the copy in TCRdb shows in-frame clones only, minus some. In the table there are about 340,000 clones, 8% of which are singletons. The sequenced material came from central memory CD4+ T cells from blood. The receptors here all came from a woman between 18 and 29 years old in good health.

Only a few counts were recorded for this clone. The chain is built from TRBV11-2 and TRBJ1-1, with no clear D. Germline V CDR1 and CDR2: SGHAT, FQNNGV. V lost 2 bases and J lost 1, with 5 bases in between. The CDR3 has 13 amino acids. The CDR3 DNA is TGTGCCAGCAGCTTACCAGCGAACACTGAAGCTTTCTTT. Amino acid sequence: CASSLPANTEAFF.

The chain is built from TRBV25-1 and TRBJ2-2; D gene ambiguous. Trimming removed 1 base from V and 0 bases from J, with 9 bases in between. The CDR3 covers 16 residues. CDR1 is MGHDK, CDR2 SYGVNS, per germline. The CDR3 region is CASSESVGANTGELFF. CDR3 DNA: TGTGCCAGCAGTGAATCGGTTGGTGCGAACACCGGGGAGCTGTTTTTT.

This rearrangement joins TRBV28 to TRBJ1-5; D possibly corresponds to TRBD1 (6 bases). The CDR3 sequence is 15 residues long. Germline V CDR1 and CDR2: MDHEN, SYDVKM. Trimming shortened V by 10 bases and J by 4 bases, and 20 bases separated the two germline ends. CDR3 DNA sequence: TGTGCCATCGAACAGGCGGGGGGCAGTAATCAGCCCCAGCATTTT. Encoded protein: CAIEQAGGSNQPQHF. Together with reference TRBV28 and TRBJ1-5, the CDR3 gives the full variable domain: DVKVTQSSRYLVKRTGEKVFLECVQDMDHENMFWYRQDPGLGLRLIYFSYDVKMKEKGDIPEGYSVSREKKERFSLILESASTNQTSMYLCAIEQAGGSNQPQHFGDGTRLSIL.

In this sample, this clone turned up a few times. The chain uses TRBV5-1 and TRBJ2-5; maybe TRBD1 (7 bases). Between the trimmed V and J ends, which lost 1 base and 4 bases, there was a span of 14 bases. The CDR3 covers 15 residues. CDR1 is SGHRS, CDR2 YFSETQ, per germline. The CDR3 DNA reads as TGCGCCAGCAGCTTGTATGGAGGGGGCGCAGAGACCCAGTACTTC. This translates into CASSLYGGGAETQYF.

This clone was counted many times. V gene TRBV10-1 combines with J gene TRBJ2-2; D call uncertain. CDR3 length: 13 residues. Trimming removed 6 bases at V and 2 bases at J, with 7 bases between. Germline CDR1 reads WNHNN; CDR2 reads SYGVQD (reference sequence). This chain's CDR3 is CASRLSNTGELFF. For the CDR3, the DNA is TGCGCCAGCAGGTTGTCTAACACCGGGGAGCTGTTTTTT.

This chain connects TRBV11-2 to TRBJ2-7; 8 positions match TRBD2. CDR1 and CDR2 (germline): SGHAT, FQNNGV. CDR3 length: 14 residues. V gave up 2 bases and J gave up 2 bases; unmatched junction bases: 2. CDR3 sequence (DNA): TGTGCCAGCAGCTTATCAGCGGGAGCCTACGAGCAGTACTTC. It specifies CASSLSAGAYEQYF.

The rearrangement uses TRBV7-9 and TRBJ1-1, with D unresolved. V dropped 3 bases and J dropped 6 bases, with 14 bases sitting between them. The V gene's germline CDR1 is SEHNR and CDR2 FQNEAQ (reference sequence). This CDR3 contains 14 residues. The CDR3 loop is CASSFPGFGSEAFF. The CDR3, as DNA: TGTGCCAGCAGCTTCCCGGGTTTCGGCTCTGAAGCTTTCTTT.

This clone was recorded only once. The rearrangement uses TRBV6-1 and TRBJ1-4; TRBD1 aligns across 11 bases. From germline, CDR1 is MNHNS and CDR2 SASEGT. The CDR3 totals 13 residues. The trim removed 6 bases at V and 8 bases at J, leaving 2 bases unmatched. For the CDR3, the DNA is TGTGCCAGCAGCCGGGACAGGGGGGAAAAACTGTTTTTT. Residues: CASSRDRGEKLFF.

V and J are TRBV5-4 and TRBJ2-1, with D possibly being TRBD2 (6 bases). V was shortened by 4 bases and J by 7 bases, with 18 bases between the two germline ends. From germline, CDR1 is SGHNT and CDR2 YYREEE (reference sequence). This CDR3 contains 15 residues. DNA for the CDR3: TGTGCCAGCAGCGGAGGGGAGGCCACTCGGAATGAGCAGTTCTTC. Translated, it gives CASSGGEATRNEQFF.

This clone was picked up a small number of times. The chain links TRBV5-1 to TRBJ2-7; D unresolved. This CDR3 has 11 residues. Trimming left V 1 base short and J 5 bases short, with 4 bases between. Germline CDR1 reads SGHRS; CDR2 reads YFSETQ. The CDR3 spells CASSLRDEQYF. The DNA of the CDR3 is TGCGCCAGCAGCTTGAGGGACGAGCAGTACTTC.

The chain has TRBV2 and TRBJ1-1, with D possibly matching TRBD1 (5 bases). CDR3 length: 14 residues. With 7 bases removed from V and 0 bases from J, the gap between germline ends came to 12 bases. Germline CDR1 reads SNHLY; CDR2 reads FYNNEI. The CDR3 DNA reads as TGTGCCAGCACTAGGGACGGACTGAACACTGAAGCTTTCTTT. The encoded protein is CASTRDGLNTEAFF.

This clone was detected only a few times. The chain links TRBV4-2 to TRBJ1-1, with D unresolved. Trimming stripped 2 bases from V and 0 bases from J, with 13 bases between. Germline loops: CDR1 LGHNA, CDR2 YNFKEQ. This CDR3 has 16 amino acids. This CDR3 reads CASSQLVSNMNTEAFF. The DNA for the CDR3 is TGTGCCAGCAGCCAACTCGTGAGCAACATGAACACTGAAGCTTTCTTT.